These T cell receptor beta chains were read from a single sample in a study of blood T cell repertoires in COVID-19. Sequenced by immunoSEQ multiplex PCR; TCRdb stores in-frame clones only, minus some. The table includes 200,000 to 250,000 clones, around 90% detected once. Sequencing used peripheral blood. These receptors all stem from a man between 60 and 75 years old with COVID-19, enrolled during active disease. CDR3s include the opening cysteine and the closing phenylalanine or tryptophan. A D gene is named only where the DNA matches it firmly. Size is stated for part of the rows, as once, few or many counts, or as a class when the clone is expanded.

J,D,V,size,CDR3,DNA
TRBJ1-3,TRBD1,TRBV28,NA,CASSWTGGGNTIYF,TGTGCCAGCAGTTGGACAGGGGGCGGAAACACCATATATTTT
TRBJ1-4,NA,TRBV11-2,NA,CASSFRGFEKLFF,TGTGCCAGCAGCTTTCGGGGGTTTGAAAAACTGTTTTTT
TRBJ2-1,TRBD2,TRBV6-6,NA,CASSSTSGTYNEQFF,TGTGCCAGCAGCTCAACTAGCGGGACTTACAATGAGCAGTTCTTC
TRBJ1-1,NA,TRBV10-3,NA,CAISYRENTEAFF,TGTGCCATCAGTTACAGGGAAAACACTGAAGCTTTCTTT
TRBJ2-3,NA,TRBV18,NA,CASSLALGQYTDTQYF,TGTGCCAGCTCCCTAGCGTTGGGACAGTACACAGATACGCAGTATTTT
TRBJ1-5,NA,TRBV3-1/TRBV3-2,NA,CASSQFYGQNQPQHF,TGTGCCAGCAGCCAATTTTATGGGCAAAATCAGCCCCAGCATTTT
TRBJ1-1,NA,TRBV19,NA,CASSILEREAFF,TGTGCCAGTAGTATCCTTGAACGGGAAGCTTTCTTT
TRBJ2-1,TRBD2,TRBV7-2,NA,CASSWGLAGANEQFF,TGTGCCAGCAGCTGGGGACTAGCGGGCGCCAATGAGCAGTTCTTC
TRBJ2-7,TRBD2,TRBV7-2,NA,CASSLEGTSAAYEQYF,TGTGCCAGCAGCTTAGAGGGGACTAGCGCAGCCTACGAGCAGTACTTC
TRBJ2-5,TRBD2,TRBV3-1/TRBV3-2,few,CASSQHPGLAGDWETQYF,TGTGCCAGCAGCCAACATCCGGGACTAGCGGGAGATTGGGAGACCCAGTACTTC
TRBJ2-1,NA,TRBV19,NA,CASSIGGLYNEQFF,TGTGCCAGTAGTATCGGTGGACTCTACAATGAGCAGTTCTTC
TRBJ2-1,TRBD2,TRBV4-1,NA,CASSRPGTSAPQNEQFF,TGCGCCAGCAGCCGCCCGGGCACTAGCGCCCCCCAAAATGAGCAGTTCTTC
TRBJ1-5,NA,TRBV24-1,NA,CATSDWTVNQPQHF,TGTGCCACCAGTGACTGGACAGTCAATCAGCCCCAGCATTTT
TRBJ1-1,NA,TRBV23-1,NA,CASSQLILQGWTEAFF,TGCGCCAGCAGTCAATTAATCCTGCAGGGTTGGACTGAAGCTTTCTTT
TRBJ1-6,TRBD1,TRBV27,NA,CASSLQGQGNSPLHF,TGTGCCAGCAGTTTACAAGGACAGGGAAATTCACCCCTCCACTTT
TRBJ1-2,NA,TRBV2,NA,CASSANSGLSYGYTF,TGTGCCAGCAGCGCAAATTCCGGACTTAGTTATGGCTACACCTTC
TRBJ1-6,TRBD1,TRBV30,NA,CAWAGTGVVSYNSPLHF,TGTGCCTGGGCCGGCACAGGGGTGGTATCCTATAATTCACCCCTCCACTTT
TRBJ2-3,TRBD1,TRBV7-3,few,CASSPGTGNTDTQYF,TGTGCCAGCAGCCCCGGGACAGGGAACACAGATACGCAGTATTTT
TRBJ2-7,NA,TRBV7-9,NA,CASSPRTPYEQYF,TGTGCCAGCAGCCCCCGGACTCCCTACGAGCAGTACTTC
TRBJ1-5,NA,TRBV7-2,NA,CASSLVGGVSNQPQHF,TGTGCCAGCAGCTTAGTGGGGGGGGTTAGCAATCAGCCCCAGCATTTT
TRBJ1-4,TRBD1,TRBV19,NA,CASSPRGQATNEKLFF,TGTGCCAGTAGTCCGAGGGGGCAGGCAACTAATGAAAAACTGTTTTTT
TRBJ2-1,NA,TRBV4-2,once,CASSQGKTGQFF,TGTGCCAGCAGCCAAGGAAAGACAGGGCAGTTCTTC
TRBJ1-2,NA,TRBV6-6,NA,CASSYSKGAEGYTF,TGTGCCAGCAGTTACTCTAAAGGGGCTGAAGGCTACACCTTC
TRBJ2-2,NA,TRBV4-3,NA,CASSQDRRGAGELFF,TGCGCCAGCAGCCAAGATCGGCGCGGGGCCGGGGAGCTGTTTTTT
TRBJ1-2,NA,TRBV2,NA,CASKRTAANGYTF,TGTGCCAGCAAAAGGACAGCGGCCAATGGCTACACCTTC
TRBJ2-2,NA,TRBV7-7,NA,CASSPAGKRTGELFF,TGTGCTAGCAGCCCTGCGGGAAAGCGCACCGGGGAGCTGTTTTTT
TRBJ2-7,NA,TRBV27,NA,CASSLSAGALDEQYF,TGTGCCAGCAGTTTATCGGCGGGGGCCCTAGACGAGCAGTACTTC
TRBJ1-2,TRBD1,TRBV5-4,NA,CASSAGQSTTPYGYTF,TGTGCCAGCAGCGCGGGACAGTCTACTACCCCCTATGGCTACACCTTC
TRBJ2-7,NA,TRBV5-1,NA,CASGKDWSSYEQYF,TGCGCCAGCGGTAAGGACTGGAGTTCCTACGAGCAGTACTTC
TRBJ1-3,NA,TRBV19,NA,CASSIVLVSGNTIYF,TGTGCCAGTAGTATAGTTCTCGTCTCTGGAAACACCATATATTTT
TRBJ1-3,NA,TRBV6-5,NA,CASSYLRAPGNTIYF,TGTGCCAGCAGTTACCTCAGGGCCCCTGGAAACACCATATATTTT
TRBJ2-3,TRBD2,TRBV11-2,NA,CASGLAGVTDTQYF,TGTGCCAGCGGATTAGCGGGGGTCACAGATACGCAGTATTTT
TRBJ2-2,TRBD1,TRBV5-6,NA,CASSKGQGPAGELFF,TGTGCCAGCTCAAAGGGACAGGGACCCGCCGGGGAGCTGTTTTTT
TRBJ1-1,NA,TRBV3-1/TRBV3-2,NA,CASSQVGGHTEAFF,TGTGCCAGCAGCCAAGTGGGGGGGCACACTGAAGCTTTCTTT
TRBJ2-5,TRBD2,TRBV2,NA,CASRGGGSGRAEETQYF,TGTGCCAGCAGGGGGGGTGGTAGCGGGAGGGCCGAAGAGACCCAGTACTTC
TRBJ2-7,NA,TRBV5-6,NA,CASSLGTASTYEQYF,TGTGCCAGCAGCTTGGGTACAGCTAGCACCTACGAGCAGTACTTC
TRBJ1-2,TRBD1,TRBV28,NA,CASSPDRDAYGYTF,TGTGCCAGCAGTCCGGACAGGGACGCCTATGGCTACACCTTC
TRBJ2-5,TRBD1,TRBV11-1,NA,CASSLMTGSETQYF,TGTGCCAGCAGCTTGATGACAGGGTCTGAGACCCAGTACTTC
TRBJ1-6,NA,TRBV5-1,NA,CASSPLVSYNSPLHF,TGCGCCAGCAGCCCACTGGTATCCTATAATTCACCCCTCCACTTT
TRBJ2-7,TRBD2,TRBV3-1/TRBV3-2,NA,CASSQSGGGYEQYF,TGTGCCAGCAGCCAAAGCGGGGGTGGCTACGAGCAGTACTTC
TRBJ1-5,NA,TRBV12-2,NA,CASRLGDRVNQPQHF,TGTGCAAGTCGCTTGGGGGACAGGGTGAATCAGCCCCAGCATTTT
TRBJ1-2,TRBD1,TRBV19,NA,CASNPDRANYGYTF,TGTGCCAGTAACCCGGACAGGGCCAACTATGGCTACACCTTC
TRBJ2-1,NA,TRBV21-1,NA,CASSNPTSGREQFF,TGTGCCAGCAGCAATCCGACTAGCGGGAGGGAGCAGTTCTTC
TRBJ1-1,NA,TRBV11-2,NA,CASSLGDARAEAFF,TGTGCCAGCAGCTTAGGAGATGCTCGGGCTGAAGCTTTCTTT
TRBJ2-3,NA,TRBV7-2,NA,CASSLDRSTDTQYF,TGTGCCAGCAGCTTAGATCGGTCCACAGATACGCAGTATTTT
TRBJ2-7,TRBD1,TRBV15,NA,CATSTQGQGPYEQYF,TGTGCCACCAGCACCCAAGGACAGGGCCCCTACGAGCAGTACTTC
TRBJ1-1,NA,TRBV5-1,few,CASSLDSTTLRGTEAFF,TGCGCCAGCAGCCTGGACAGTACCACACTACGAGGGACTGAAGCTTTCTTT
TRBJ1-2,NA,TRBV4-1,NA,CASSQETRPLYGYTF,TGCGCCAGCAGCCAAGAAACCAGGCCCCTCTATGGCTACACCTTC
TRBJ2-1,TRBD2,TRBV30,NA,CAWSVRTSGGAVYEQFF,TGTGCCTGGAGTGTTCGGACTAGCGGGGGGGCTGTTTATGAGCAGTTCTTC
TRBJ2-5,NA,TRBV18,NA,CASSRSGRETQYF,TGTGCCAGCTCACGGAGCGGACGAGAGACCCAGTACTTC
TRBJ2-7,NA,TRBV5-1,NA,CASSLSRPSSYEQYF,TGCGCCAGCAGCTTGTCTCGACCTAGCTCCTACGAGCAGTACTTC
TRBJ2-1,NA,TRBV4-1,NA,CASSPKGLPSGAYNEQFF,TGCGCCAGCAGCCCCAAGGGTCTACCGAGCGGAGCCTACAATGAGCAGTTCTTC